This T cell receptor (beta chain) was recovered during a study of blood T cells in healthy people across ages. Study context: Per two T cells, about one barcoded beta molecule was captured through template switching.

The trim removed 5 bases at V and 0 bases at J, leaving 7 bases unmatched. The CDR3 totals 18 residues. The germline gives CDR1 SEHNR, CDR2 FQNEAQ (reference sequence). This clonotype appeared a few times. Using a J-beta primer mix together with a sample-barcoded 5' primer, a second PCR was run for roughly 7 to 11 cycles. Carrying 12 random nucleotides, a template-switch adaptor labeled each individual cDNA molecule. TCRdb independently ran MiXCR on the 5' RACE reads; one entry per CDR3 protein. The sample has about 1.4 million distinct CDR3 sequences, approximately 59% seen once. Drawn from each donor were roughly 10 milliliters of peripheral blood. Whenever a sample was processed, at least 6 million PBMCs were isolated.

Input material: blood. The chain combines TRBV7-9 with TRBJ2-6; 10 bases match TRBD1. The sequence was obtained from a young man in good health. CDR3 in amino acids: CASSQRTGGVSGANVLTF. The CDR3 nucleotides read TGTGCCAGCAGCCAGAGGACAGGGGGTGTCTCTGGGGCCAACGTCCTGACTTTC.